The 22 T cell receptor beta chains below were found in one sample sequenced in a study of cytomegalovirus exposure and HLA in healthy donors. PCR used 60 Vbeta primers and 13 Jbeta primers. Assay used: immunoSEQ multiplex PCR; TCRdb lists only in-frame clones, some missing. The data contain some 180,000 clones, 80% of them singletons. Sequencing was performed on PBMCs. Receptors originate from a woman aged 30 to 39 in good health and CMV-seronegative.

This chain uses TRBV30 with TRBJ1-4, with TRBD1 matching over 8 bases. J gave up 4 bases and V 3 bases, and 10 bases lay outside the gene matches. There are 16 residues in the CDR3. Germline lookup yields CDR1 GTSNPN and CDR2 SVGIG (reference sequence). CDR3 nucleotides: TGTGCCTGGAGCTCAAGGCTCAGGGGGCTTAATGAAAAACTGTTTTTT. As protein: CAWSSRLRGLNEKLFF.

The gene calls are TRBV18 and TRBJ2-7, with 9 bases aligning to TRBD1. Germline CDR1 reads KGHSH; CDR2 reads LQKENI. The CDR3 spans 16 residues. V was clipped by 0 bases and J by 8 bases; unmatched bases: 11. The CDR3 loop is CASSPPRPGQGIQQYF. In DNA, the CDR3 is TGTGCCAGCTCACCACCAAGGCCGGGACAGGGAATCCAGCAGTACTTC.

J is TRBJ1-5 and V is TRBV5-1; a weak D match, TRBD1 (5 bases). This CDR3 contains 14 residues. The germline gives CDR1 SGHRS, CDR2 YFSETQ. The V gene lost 4 bases and the J gene lost 3 bases, with 11 bases spanning the gap. The CDR3 loop reads CASSPGGDNQPQHF. The CDR3 bases are TGCGCCAGCAGCCCGGGGGGGGACAATCAGCCCCAGCATTTT.

This clone was found a few times. The chain is built from TRBV7-3 and TRBJ2-7; the match to TRBD2 covers 8 bases. The ends lost 5 bases at V and 2 bases at J; junction bases unmatched: 17. There are 18 residues in the CDR3. CDR1 is SGHTA, CDR2 FQGTGA, per germline. The DNA of the CDR3 is TGTGCCAGCAGCCCGTCAAAAAGGGGACGGGGGGGAGCCTACGAGCAGTACTTC. Translation: CASSPSKRGRGGAYEQYF.

This rearrangement joins TRBV5-6 to TRBJ2-6; weak D call: TRBD1 (5 bases). Germline V gives CDR1 SGHDT, CDR2 YYEEEE. The CDR3 runs to 19 residues. V lost 4 bases and J 0 bases, leaving 20 bases between the germline ends. The CDR3 here is CASSTPGWGRISGANVLTF. The DNA for the CDR3 is TGTGCCAGCAGCACCCCAGGGTGGGGAAGAATCTCTGGGGCCAACGTCCTGACTTTC.

This chain joins TRBV4-1 and TRBJ1-5; D remains ambiguous. The germline V gene encodes CDR1 MGHRA and CDR2 YSYEKL. The germline V and J ends were trimmed by 1 base and 10 bases, with 23 bases remaining between them. The CDR3 has 17 amino acids. CDR3 protein: CASSQGEGSTAVTPQHF. The CDR3, as DNA: TGCGCCAGCAGCCAAGGTGAGGGAAGCACCGCCGTCACTCCCCAGCATTTT.

The chain joins TRBV7-6 to TRBJ1-5; D is ambiguous. The CDR3 loop spans 15 amino acids. CDR1 SGHVS and CDR2 FNYEAQ come from the germline V gene. Trimming pared 5 bases from V and 0 bases from J, leaving 11 bases between. The chain's CDR3 is CASSPLQDSNQPQHF. DNA for the CDR3: TGTGCCAGCAGCCCACTTCAGGATAGCAATCAGCCCCAGCATTTT.

This clone was seen only once. This chain links TRBV5-1 with TRBJ1-4; 7 nucleotides line up with TRBD1. The CDR3 contains 15 residues. CDR1 and CDR2 (germline): SGHRS, YFSETQ. The ends lost 2 bases at V and 0 bases at J; junction bases unmatched: 1. The CDR3 DNA follows: TGCGCCAGCAGCTTCCAGGGGGCAACTAATGAAAAACTGTTTTTT. Encoded protein: CASSFQGATNEKLFF.

The chain carries TRBV27 and TRBJ2-5; a weak D match, TRBD1 (6 bases). The CDR3 covers 16 residues. The V and J ends lost 2 bases and 4 bases respectively, with 17 bases between them. Germline CDR1 reads MNHEY; CDR2 reads SMNVEV (reference sequence). The CDR3 here is CASSLELTGSRETQYF. The CDR3 DNA sequence: TGTGCCAGCAGTTTAGAACTAACAGGGTCCCGAGAGACCCAGTACTTC.

The chain has TRBV9 and TRBJ2-2; weak D call: TRBD2 (7 bases). There are 14 residues in the CDR3. The germline V gene encodes CDR1 SGDLS and CDR2 YYNGEE. Between the trimmed V and J ends, which lost 7 bases and 5 bases, there was a span of 15 bases. This CDR3 is CASFGGPGTGELFF. The CDR3 DNA reads as TGTGCCAGCTTCGGGGGGCCGGGGACCGGGGAGCTGTTTTTT.

The chain couples TRBV7-2 to TRBJ1-4, with D uncertain. Looked up from germline, CDR1 is SGHTA and CDR2 is FQGNSA. The CDR3 is 17 residues long. The V and J ends lost 5 bases and 6 bases respectively, with 22 bases between them. The CDR3 protein is CASSPTRGPPRYEKLFF. The DNA of the CDR3 is TGTGCCAGCAGCCCAACAAGAGGCCCACCACGTTATGAAAAACTGTTTTTT. Combining the CDR3 with reference TRBV7-2 and TRBJ1-4 gives the whole variable domain GAGVSQSPSNKVTEKGKDVELRCDPISGHTALYWYRQSLGQGLEFLIYFQGNSAPDKSGLPSDRFSAERTGGSVSTLTIQRTQQEDSAVYLCASSPTRGPPRYEKLFFGSGTQLSVL.

This clone appeared a single time. The chain couples TRBV6-5 to TRBJ1-3, with D possibly being TRBD1 (6 bases). Germline lookup yields CDR1 MNHEY and CDR2 SVGAGI. The V end was cut by 4 bases, the J end by 4 bases, with 17 bases between. The CDR3 runs to 16 residues. CDR3 amino acids: CASSSSGAGAGNTIYF. The CDR3, as DNA: TGTGCCAGCAGTTCCAGCGGCGCAGGGGCCGGAAACACCATATATTTT.

This chain links TRBV6-4 with TRBJ1-2; the D is unclear. Germline V gene lookup returns CDR1 MRHNA and CDR2 SNTAGT. The CDR3 covers 16 residues. V lost 3 bases, J lost 3 bases, and 17 bases lay in between. The CDR3 loop is CASSERQPAGYYGYTF. CDR3 coding DNA: TGTGCCAGCAGTGAAAGGCAGCCAGCCGGGTACTATGGCTACACCTTC.

The rearrangement joins TRBV7-3 to TRBJ2-4; TRBD2 might be the D (7 bases). CDR1 SGHTA and CDR2 FQGTGA come from the germline V gene. V gave up 5 bases and J gave up 7 bases, with 15 bases separating them. The CDR3 spans 14 residues. Here the CDR3 DNA reads TGTGCCAGCAGCCGAGGGGGGGCCGGGAACATTCAGTACTTC. Translation gives CASSRGGAGNIQYF.

This clone came up once. The chain is built from TRBV4-3 and TRBJ2-3, with TRBD1 matching 10 bases. J lost 4 bases, V lost 0 bases, and 4 bases had no gene match. The V gene's germline CDR1 is LGHNA and CDR2 YSLEER. CDR3 length: 16 residues. The chain's CDR3 is CASSQEKDRGADTQYF. CDR3 DNA: TGCGCCAGCAGCCAAGAAAAGGACAGGGGGGCAGATACGCAGTATTTT.

This sequence joins TRBV6-6 and TRBJ1-2; 7 bases are a match to TRBD1. From germline, CDR1 is MNHNY and CDR2 SVGAGI (reference sequence). J lost 2 bases, V lost 7 bases, and 4 bases had no gene match. CDR3 size: 13 residues. CDR3 nucleotides: TGTGCCAGCATCCCAGGGGGGAACTATGGCTACACCTTC. Translating gives CASIPGGNYGYTF.

The gene calls are TRBV5-6 and TRBJ2-1; TRBD2 might be the D (5 bases). The length of the CDR3 is 13 residues. The germline V gene encodes CDR1 SGHDT and CDR2 YYEEEE. V was pared by 0 bases and J by 9 bases, with 10 bases between. CDR3 region: CASSLELVTEQFF. The CDR3 DNA sequence: TGTGCCAGCAGCTTGGAACTAGTCACTGAGCAGTTCTTC.

This chain links TRBV6-6 with TRBJ1-5, with 11 nucleotides matching TRBD1. V was clipped by 8 bases and J by 5 bases; unmatched bases: 8. CDR3 length: 15 residues. The germline V gene encodes CDR1 MNHNY and CDR2 SVGAGI (reference sequence). The CDR3 loop reads CASPEDRGPDQPQHF. The CDR3 coding sequence is TGTGCCAGCCCCGAGGACAGGGGGCCCGATCAGCCCCAGCATTTT.

This clone was recorded a few times. The chain couples TRBV25-1 to TRBJ2-5; 10 bases are shared with TRBD1. The CDR3 consists of 13 residues. V lost 4 bases, J lost 7 bases, and 3 bases stayed unmatched. Germline values: CDR1 MGHDK, CDR2 SYGVNS. CDR3 sequence: CASSADRGPTQYF. The CDR3 region has the DNA TGTGCCAGCAGTGCCGACAGGGGGCCGACCCAGTACTTC. Full variable domain (outside the CDR3, taken from reference TRBV25-1 and TRBJ2-5): EADIYQTPRYLVIGTGKKITLECSQTMGHDKMYWYQQDPGMELHLIHYSYGVNSTEKGDLSSESTVSRIRTEHFPLTLESARPSHTSQYLCASSADRGPTQYFGPGTRLLVL.

V gene TRBV6-4 combines with J gene TRBJ2-1; TRBD2 might be the D (6 bases). There are 15 residues in the CDR3. Per the germline V gene, CDR1 is MRHNA and CDR2 is SNTAGT. Trimming removed 4 bases at V and 5 bases at J, with 15 bases between. The CDR3 DNA sequence: TGTGCCAGCAGTGTCGGGGGACCCCCTAACAATGAGCAGTTCTTC. Its translation is CASSVGGPPNNEQFF.

The chain is built from TRBV19 and TRBJ1-2, with 11 bases identical to TRBD1. This CDR3 is 14 amino acids long. Germline trimming cut 6 bases from V and 7 bases from J; bases unmatched to any gene: 7. CDR1 is LNHDA, CDR2 SQIVND, per germline (reference sequence). The CDR3 DNA reads as TGTGCCAGTAGACCTGGGACAGGGGGTACTGGCTACACCTTC. This translates into CASRPGTGGTGYTF.

The V call is TRBV7-2, the J call TRBJ1-1; D gene uncertain. CDR1 and CDR2 from the germline V gene are SGHTA and FQGNSA. V was trimmed by 5 bases and J by 7 bases, leaving 11 bases between them. The CDR3 runs to 12 residues. The CDR3 DNA reads as TGTGCCAGCAGCCGTTATGGCGGTGAAGCTTTCTTT. Protein sequence: CASSRYGGEAFF.